Included here is one TCR beta chain sequence, with context. Its antigen remains unidentified. This specimen belongs to a study of cytomegalovirus exposure and HLA in healthy donors. Overall study findings and caveats: The classifier reportedly diagnosed cytomegalovirus status with high sensitivity and specificity. Most likely, a cluster of highly shared sequence variants arose as a sequencing artifact. Later on, a genetic analysis was performed. It linked a missense variant in DCLRE1C with V- and J-gene trimming of TCR beta.

Use of 60 Vbeta and 13 Jbeta primers characterized the PCR. Generated by immunoSEQ multiplex PCR, the TCRdb table keeps only in-frame clones and is missing some. Of roughly 160,000 clones in the sample, around 79% were seen once. Unrecorded immune exposures were likely, despite nominal health at sampling. CDR3 length: 14 amino acids. Germline CDR1 reads SEHNR; CDR2 reads FQNEAQ (reference sequence). V gave up 1 base and J gave up 4 bases, with 10 bases separating them. This receptor was taken from a man between 35 and 55 years old in good health and CMV-seronegative. The sequenced material came from PBMCs. The rearrangement links TRBV7-9 to TRBJ1-2; D unresolved. The CDR3 loop is CASSLVAGSYGYTF. The DNA of the CDR3 is TGTGCCAGCAGCTTAGTTGCGGGGAGCTATGGCTACACCTTC.